This TCR beta chain was recovered during a study of OX40 agonist ivuxolimab in advanced cancers. As for the study in general: Patients undergoing dose escalation presented with hepatocellular carcinoma, melanoma, renal cell or head and neck cancer. People who had prior anti-PD-1, anti-PD-L1 or anti-CTLA-4 therapy could take part, and under 45% had some. Study results and limitations: Partial responders at 0.1-3.0 mg/kg had among the lowest clonal expansion.

Germline V gene data show CDR1 as SGHDT and CDR2 as YYEEEE. The CDR3 totals 11 residues. Trimming stripped 0 bases from V and 6 bases from J, with 2 bases between. Measured with immunoSEQ multiplex PCR; TCRdb has only the in-frame clones, and not every one. The data contain roughly 77,000 clones, approximately 92% of them seen just once; the ten biggest clones take up approximately 0.5%. This clone was picked up one time. What it binds is unknown. The chain recombines TRBV5-6 with TRBJ2-3; D is ambiguous. The source is an adult with an advanced solid tumor such as melanoma, head and neck, liver or kidney cancer. The material was CD4+ or CD8+ T cells sorted from blood, obtained in a trial of the OX40 agonist ivuxolimab. The CDR3 is CASSLADTQYF. In DNA form, the CDR3 reads TGTGCCAGCAGCTTGGCGGATACGCAGTATTTT.